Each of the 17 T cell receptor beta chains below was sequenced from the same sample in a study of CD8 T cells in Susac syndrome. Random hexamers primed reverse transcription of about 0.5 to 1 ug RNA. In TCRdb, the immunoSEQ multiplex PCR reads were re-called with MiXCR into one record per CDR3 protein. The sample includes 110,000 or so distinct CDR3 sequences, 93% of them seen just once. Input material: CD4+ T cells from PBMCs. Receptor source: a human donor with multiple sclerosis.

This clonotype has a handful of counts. This CDR3 is CASSQEPDSLGNTIYF. DNA for the CDR3: TGTGCCAGCAGCCAGGAACCTGACTCGCTGGGAAACACCATATATTTT. This chain uses TRBV4-2 with TRBJ1-3; unclear D gene. Germline V lookup: CDR1 LGHNA, CDR2 YNFKEQ. The CDR3 runs 16 residues. The V end was cut by 3 bases, the J end by 4 bases, with 16 bases between.

CDR3: CASIPEPGQGVSGANVLTF. In nucleotides, the CDR3 is TGTGCCAGTATCCCGGAACCGGGACAGGGGGTTTCCGGGGCCAACGTCCTGACTTTC. This sequence joins TRBV19 and TRBJ2-6, with 11 bases lining up with TRBD1. The CDR3 totals 19 residues. In germline, CDR1 is LNHDA, CDR2 SQIVND (reference sequence). V lost 7 bases and J lost 4; bases outside the gene matches: 15.

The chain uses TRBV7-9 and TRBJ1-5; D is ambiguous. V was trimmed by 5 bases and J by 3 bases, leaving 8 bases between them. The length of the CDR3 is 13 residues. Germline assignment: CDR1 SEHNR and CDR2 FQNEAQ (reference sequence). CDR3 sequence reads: CASSDAHNQPQHF. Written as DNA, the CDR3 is TGTGCCAGCAGCGACGCCCACAATCAGCCCCAGCATTTT. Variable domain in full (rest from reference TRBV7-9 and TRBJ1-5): DTGVSQNPRHKITKRGQNVTFRCDPISEHNRLYWYRQTLGQGPEFLTYFQNEAQLEKSRLLSDRFSAERPKGSFSTLEIQRTEQGDSAMYLCASSDAHNQPQHFGDGTRLSIL.

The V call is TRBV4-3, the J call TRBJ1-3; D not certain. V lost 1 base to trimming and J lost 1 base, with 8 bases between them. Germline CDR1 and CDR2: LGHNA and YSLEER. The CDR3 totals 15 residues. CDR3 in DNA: TGCGCCAGCAGCCAAGGTCCGGGTTCTGGAAACACCATATATTTT. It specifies CASSQGPGSGNTIYF.

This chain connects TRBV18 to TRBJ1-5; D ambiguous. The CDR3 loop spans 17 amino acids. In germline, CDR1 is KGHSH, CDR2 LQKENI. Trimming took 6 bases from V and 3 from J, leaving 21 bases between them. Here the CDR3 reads CASSRLQDPSFNQPQHF. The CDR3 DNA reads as TGTGCCAGCTCCCGACTTCAGGACCCGAGTTTCAATCAGCCCCAGCATTTT.

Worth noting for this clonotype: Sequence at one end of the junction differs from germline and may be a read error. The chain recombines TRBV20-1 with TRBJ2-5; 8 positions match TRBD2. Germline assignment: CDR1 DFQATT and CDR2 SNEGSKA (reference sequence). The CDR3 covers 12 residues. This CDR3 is CSVRAGVETQYF. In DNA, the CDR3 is TGCAGTGTTAGAGCGGGGGTAGAGACCCAGTACTTC.

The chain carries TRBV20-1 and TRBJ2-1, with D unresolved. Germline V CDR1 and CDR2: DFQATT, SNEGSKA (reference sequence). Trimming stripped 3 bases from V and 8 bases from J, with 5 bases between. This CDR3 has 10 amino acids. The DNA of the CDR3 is TGCAGTGCTAGTAACGATGAGCAGTTCTTC. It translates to CSASNDEQFF.

CDR3 in amino acids: CASSHDRVTNYGYTF. CDR3 nucleotide sequence: TGTGCCAGCAGCCACGACAGGGTCACGAACTATGGCTACACCTTC. The chain has TRBV7-9 and TRBJ1-2; TRBD1 matches at 7 bases. With V trimmed by 5 bases and J by 2 bases, 8 bases remained unmatched. The CDR3 has 15 residues. The V gene's germline CDR1 is SEHNR and CDR2 FQNEAQ (reference sequence).

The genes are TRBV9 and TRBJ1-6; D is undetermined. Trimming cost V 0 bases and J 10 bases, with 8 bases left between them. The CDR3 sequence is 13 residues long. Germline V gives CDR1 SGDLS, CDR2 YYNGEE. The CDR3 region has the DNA TGTGCCAGCAGCGTAGACGATCAATCACCCCTCCACTTT. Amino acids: CASSVDDQSPLHF.

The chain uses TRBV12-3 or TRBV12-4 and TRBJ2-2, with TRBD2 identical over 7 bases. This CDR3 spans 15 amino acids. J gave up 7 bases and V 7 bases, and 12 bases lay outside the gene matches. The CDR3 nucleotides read TGTGCCAGCATTCACCCGGGGGGAGCGGACGGGGAGCTGTTTTTT. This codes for CASIHPGGADGELFF.

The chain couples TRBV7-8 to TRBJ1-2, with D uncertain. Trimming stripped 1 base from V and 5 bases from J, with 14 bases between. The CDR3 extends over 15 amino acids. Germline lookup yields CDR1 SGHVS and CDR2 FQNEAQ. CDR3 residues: CASSLGQGLLYGYTF. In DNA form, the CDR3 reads TGTGCCAGCAGCTTAGGACAAGGTCTCCTTTATGGCTACACCTTC.

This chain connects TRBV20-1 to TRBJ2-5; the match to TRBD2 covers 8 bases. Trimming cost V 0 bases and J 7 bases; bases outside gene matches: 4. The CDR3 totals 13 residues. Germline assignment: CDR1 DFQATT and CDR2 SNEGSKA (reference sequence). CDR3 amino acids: CSARDGLAGTQYF. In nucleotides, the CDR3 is TGCAGTGCTAGAGATGGACTAGCTGGGACCCAGTACTTC.

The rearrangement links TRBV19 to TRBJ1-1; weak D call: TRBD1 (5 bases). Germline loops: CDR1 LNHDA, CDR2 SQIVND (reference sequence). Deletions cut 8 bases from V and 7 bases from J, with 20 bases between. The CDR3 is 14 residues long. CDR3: CASSPLAPGGEAFF. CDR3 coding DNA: TGTGCCAGTTCCCCCCTGGCGCCTGGGGGTGAAGCTTTCTTT.

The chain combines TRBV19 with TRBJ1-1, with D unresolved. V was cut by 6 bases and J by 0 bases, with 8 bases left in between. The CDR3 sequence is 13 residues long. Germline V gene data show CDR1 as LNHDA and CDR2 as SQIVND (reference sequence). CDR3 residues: CASSPFLNTEAFF. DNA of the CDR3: TGTGCCAGTAGCCCATTTTTGAACACTGAAGCTTTCTTT.

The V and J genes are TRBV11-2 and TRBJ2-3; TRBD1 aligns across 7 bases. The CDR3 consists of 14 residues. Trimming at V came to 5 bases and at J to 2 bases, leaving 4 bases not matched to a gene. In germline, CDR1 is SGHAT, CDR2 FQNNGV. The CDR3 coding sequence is TGTGCCAGCAGCACAGGGACAGCCACAGATACGCAGTATTTT. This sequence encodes CASSTGTATDTQYF.

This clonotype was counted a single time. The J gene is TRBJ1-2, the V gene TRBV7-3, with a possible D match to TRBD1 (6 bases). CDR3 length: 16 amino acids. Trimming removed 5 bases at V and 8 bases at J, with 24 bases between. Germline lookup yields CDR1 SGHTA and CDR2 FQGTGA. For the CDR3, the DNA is TGTGCCAGCAGCCTTACCACAGGGAAACAGCGCCAGGGCTACACCTTC. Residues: CASSLTTGKQRQGYTF.

In DNA form, the CDR3 reads TGCAGTGCTAGGATAGCGGGGGTTGAGACCCAGTACTTC. Translating gives CSARIAGVETQYF. The chain carries TRBV20-1 and TRBJ2-5; 9 bases line up with TRBD2. CDR1 and CDR2 from the germline V gene are DFQATT and SNEGSKA (reference sequence). The CDR3 spans 13 residues. With V trimmed by 3 bases and J by 5 bases, 4 bases remained unmatched.